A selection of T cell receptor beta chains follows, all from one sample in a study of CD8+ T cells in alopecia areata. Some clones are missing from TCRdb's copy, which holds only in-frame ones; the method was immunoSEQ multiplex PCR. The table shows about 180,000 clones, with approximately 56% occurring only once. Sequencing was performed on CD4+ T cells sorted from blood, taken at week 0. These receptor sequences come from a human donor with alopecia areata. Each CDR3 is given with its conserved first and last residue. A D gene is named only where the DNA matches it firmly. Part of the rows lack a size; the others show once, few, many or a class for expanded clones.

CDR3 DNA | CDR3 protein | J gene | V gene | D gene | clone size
TGTGCCAGCGGGGTTCGAAATAATGAGCAGTTCTTC | CASGVRNNEQFF | TRBJ2-1 | TRBV6-5 | - | -
TGTGCCAGCAGCTTATTATCAGATACGCAGTATTTT | CASSLLSDTQYF | TRBJ2-3 | TRBV7-2 | - | -
TGTGCCTGGAGTGGAGACGGGGCCAACGTCCTGACTTTC | CAWSGDGANVLTF | TRBJ2-6 | TRBV30 | - | -
TGCAGCGGTCGTATGTGGCGCACTGAAGCTTTCTTT | CSGRMWRTEAFF | TRBJ1-1 | TRBV29-1 | - | -
TGTGCCAGCAGCCAAATAGTGGAAGGTTTCTACGAGCAGTACTTC | CASSQIVEGFYEQYF | TRBJ2-7 | TRBV4-2 | - | -
TGTGCCAGCAGGGCAGCAGGCCGCCCTGAAGCTTTCTTT | CASRAAGRPEAFF | TRBJ1-1 | TRBV7-9 | - | -
TGCAGCGTTGAAGGAGGAGATCAGCCCCAGCATTTT | CSVEGGDQPQHF | TRBJ1-5 | TRBV29-1 | - | -
TGCAGCGCTGGACAGCGAGCCAAAAACATTCAGTACTTC | CSAGQRAKNIQYF | TRBJ2-4 | TRBV29-1 | - | -
TGCAGCGTTGAAGGGGACGGATCCTACGAGCAGTACTTC | CSVEGDGSYEQYF | TRBJ2-7 | TRBV29-1 | - | -
TGTGCCAGTAGTCCACGGACAGGGGGGCCCGGGGAGCTGTTTTTT | CASSPRTGGPGELFF | TRBJ2-2 | TRBV19 | TRBD1 | -
TGCAGCGTCCGTAGACAGGGAAGCACAGATACGCAGTATTTT | CSVRRQGSTDTQYF | TRBJ2-3 | TRBV29-1 | TRBD1 | few
TGTGCCAGCAGTCCCGACAGGGGCCGCGGTGGCTACACCTTC | CASSPDRGRGGYTF | TRBJ1-2 | TRBV27 | TRBD1 | -
TGTGCCTGGAGTCGGATAGCGAATCCCTACGAGCAGTACTTC | CAWSRIANPYEQYF | TRBJ2-7 | TRBV30 | - | once
TGCAGCGTTGCCCCCGGACCGTTGGAGGGCAGATTGTACCAAGAGACCCAGTACTTC | CSVAPGPLEGRLYQETQYF | TRBJ2-5 | TRBV29-1 | - | once
TGTGCCAGCAGCCAGTTGGGGGGCTCGAATTCACCCCTCCACTTT | CASSQLGGSNSPLHF | TRBJ1-6 | TRBV5-6 | - | -
TGTGCCTGGAACTTACTAGCGGCCACCTACAATGAGCAGTTCTTC | CAWNLLAATYNEQFF | TRBJ2-1 | TRBV30 | TRBD2 | -
TGTGCCAGCAGTGAATTCGGGGCAGGGACGGGTTCACCCCTCCACTTT | CASSEFGAGTGSPLHF | TRBJ1-6 | TRBV25-1 | - | -
TGCAGCGTTGCAGACGGGAACTATGGCTACACCTTC | CSVADGNYGYTF | TRBJ1-2 | TRBV29-1 | - | few
TGCGCCAGCAGCCCCGACGGGTATGGGGGCGAGCAGTACTTC | CASSPDGYGGEQYF | TRBJ2-7 | TRBV5-1 | - | -
TGTGCCTGGAGTGTACTGCGGGGGGTTCAGCCCCAGCATTTT | CAWSVLRGVQPQHF | TRBJ1-5 | TRBV30 | - | -
TGTGCCAGCAGCTTAGCGGTGAAGGAAATATCGGGCGAGCAGTACTTC | CASSLAVKEISGEQYF | TRBJ2-7 | TRBV7-9 | - | -
TGCGCCAGCAGCTCATTGGGGTATTCCGGACAGGGCCGCTATGGCTACACCTTC | CASSSLGYSGQGRYGYTF | TRBJ1-2 | TRBV5-1 | TRBD1 | few
TGCAGCGTTGAACCGAAGCAGACCCACAAAGCTTTCTTT | CSVEPKQTHKAFF | TRBJ1-1 | TRBV29-1 | - | -
TGCAGCGTTGAAAAAGTGGAAGCGGGGTCTGAAGCTTTCTTT | CSVEKVEAGSEAFF | TRBJ1-1 | TRBV29-1 | - | -
TGTGCCAGCTCCCCCGGGGGTTTAAGCAACACTGAAGCTTTCTTT | CASSPGGLSNTEAFF | TRBJ1-1 | TRBV18 | - | few
TGCAGCGTGGCTACAGGGGGCAGAGAACGGACCCAGTACTTC | CSVATGGRERTQYF | TRBJ2-5 | TRBV29-1 | TRBD1 | -
TGCAGCGTTGAGGCTAAGAAAGGGGAGCAGTACTTC | CSVEAKKGEQYF | TRBJ2-7 | TRBV29-1 | - | -
TGTGCCAGCAGCTTGGAAAGGGGGCTCTATAATTCACCCCTCCACTTT | CASSLERGLYNSPLHF | TRBJ1-6 | TRBV5-6 | TRBD1 | -
TGTGCCAGCAGCGTCGGGTCCACCGGGGAGCTGTTTTTT | CASSVGSTGELFF | TRBJ2-2 | TRBV9 | - | -
TGTGCCAGCAGCTTAGCCGGAAGGGAGACCCAGTACTTC | CASSLAGRETQYF | TRBJ2-5 | TRBV7-6 | - | -
TGCAGCGTTGTTTTAGGACAGGGGGCGTTTCAGCCCCAGCATTTT | CSVVLGQGAFQPQHF | TRBJ1-5 | TRBV29-1 | TRBD1 | few
TGTGCCAGCAGTTTAAGGACAGGATGGCAAGAGACCCAGTACTTC | CASSLRTGWQETQYF | TRBJ2-5 | TRBV28 | TRBD1 | -
TGCGCCAGCAACAAGGACAGGGGTGACGGGGAGCTGTTTTTT | CASNKDRGDGELFF | TRBJ2-2 | TRBV5-1 | TRBD1 | -
TGTGCCAGCAGTTTCGAGATTCATATAGCCAAAAACATTCAGTACTTC | CASSFEIHIAKNIQYF | TRBJ2-4 | TRBV7-2 | - | -
TGTGCCAGCAGCTCCGCGGCGGTCGGGGCCAACGTCCTGACTTTC | CASSSAAVGANVLTF | TRBJ2-6 | TRBV7-9 | - | -
TGCGCCAGCAGTCAGAGGGTAAAACAGCCCCAGCATTTT | CASSQRVKQPQHF | TRBJ1-5 | TRBV23-1 | - | -
TGTGCCAGCAGCGTAGCTGAGGGGGCGGGTCAGCCCCAGCATTTT | CASSVAEGAGQPQHF | TRBJ1-5 | TRBV9 | TRBD1 | -
TGTGCCAGCAGCGGAGGGACTAGCGGGAAAACAGAGACCCAGTACTTC | CASSGGTSGKTETQYF | TRBJ2-5 | TRBV2 | TRBD2 | many
TGCAGCGTTTCTGGACAGGGGCGAGATCAGCCCCAGCATTTT | CSVSGQGRDQPQHF | TRBJ1-5 | TRBV29-1 | TRBD1 | few
TGCGCCAGCGGAAAACAGGGGAACTATGGCTACACCTTC | CASGKQGNYGYTF | TRBJ1-2 | TRBV5-1 | TRBD1 | -